The present T cell receptor beta chain was sequenced within a study of blood T cell repertoires in COVID-19. V lost 6 bases and J 3 bases, leaving 17 bases between the germline ends. The CDR3 totals 15 residues. The germline V gene has CDR1 MNHEY and CDR2 SMNVEV (reference sequence). Original processing notes: Estimates of nucleated cell counts were drawn from the amplification of reference gene primers. Profiling relied on immunoSEQ multiplex PCR, and the TCRdb table lists in-frame clones only, not all of them. For V, J and clone size, that table is used; D and trimming come from the DNA. Of approximately 400,000 clones in the sample, roughly 91% were seen once.

The genes are TRBV27 and TRBJ1-2, with D tentatively TRBD1 (6 bases). Specimen: PBMCs or T cells enriched from blood (not recorded which). This TCR derives from a woman in her late teens or twenties who had recovered from COVID-19. CDR3 coding DNA: TGTGCCAGCAGCCCGGGGGGGCTGCTAGACTATGGCTACACCTTC. Protein product: CASSPGGLLDYGYTF.